This TCR beta chain originates from a study of prognosis after radiotherapy for stage I lung cancer. From genomic DNA, TCR beta CDR3 was amplified by two-round multiplex PCR. The authors ran first-round PCR with primers specific to each TRBV and TRBJ gene. TCRdb itself ran the multiplex PCR reads through MiXCR, one entry per CDR3 protein. The top ten hold about a tenth of the sample, which has around 51,000 distinct CDR3 sequences, about 35% seen once. The CDR3 extends over 15 amino acids. The germline CDR1 and CDR2 sequences are SGHTA and FQGNSA. Unmatched junction bases numbered 10, after V lost 4 bases and J lost 6 bases. This clonotype appeared many times.

The sequence came from a donor aged 50 or older with non-small cell lung cancer. This specimen was PBMCs, taken before or after stereotactic body radiation therapy (not recorded which). The chain joins TRBV7-2 to TRBJ2-7, with TRBD1 identical over 9 bases. The CDR3 reads CASSSHHGQGFEQYF. CDR3 in DNA: TGTGCCAGCAGCTCTCATCATGGACAGGGGTTCGAGCAGTACTTC.